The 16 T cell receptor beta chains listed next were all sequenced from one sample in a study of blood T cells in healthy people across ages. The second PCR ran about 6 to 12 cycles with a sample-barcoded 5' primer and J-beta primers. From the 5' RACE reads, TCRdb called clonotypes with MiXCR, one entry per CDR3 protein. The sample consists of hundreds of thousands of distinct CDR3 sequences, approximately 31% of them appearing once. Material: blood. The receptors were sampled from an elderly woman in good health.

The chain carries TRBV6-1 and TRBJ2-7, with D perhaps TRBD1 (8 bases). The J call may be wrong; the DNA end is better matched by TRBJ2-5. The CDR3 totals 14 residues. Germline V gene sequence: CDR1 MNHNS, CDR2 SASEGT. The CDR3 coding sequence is TGTGCCAGCAGCGGAGGACAGGGAGGGGGGACCCAGTACTTC. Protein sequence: CASSGGQGGGTQYF.

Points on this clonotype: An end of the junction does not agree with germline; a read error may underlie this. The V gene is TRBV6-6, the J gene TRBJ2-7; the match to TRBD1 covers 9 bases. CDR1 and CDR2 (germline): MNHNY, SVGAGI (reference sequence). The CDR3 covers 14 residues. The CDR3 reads CVSSSDRGSYEQYF. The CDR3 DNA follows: TGTGTCAGCAGTTCGGACAGGGGATCCTACGAGCAGTACTTC.

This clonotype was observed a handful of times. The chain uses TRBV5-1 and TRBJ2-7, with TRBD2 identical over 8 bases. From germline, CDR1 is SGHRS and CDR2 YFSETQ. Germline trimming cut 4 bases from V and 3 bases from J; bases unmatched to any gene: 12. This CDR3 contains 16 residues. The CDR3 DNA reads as TGCGCCAGCAGCGATAGTACTAGCGGAGTCATCTACGAGCAGTACTTC. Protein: CASSDSTSGVIYEQYF.

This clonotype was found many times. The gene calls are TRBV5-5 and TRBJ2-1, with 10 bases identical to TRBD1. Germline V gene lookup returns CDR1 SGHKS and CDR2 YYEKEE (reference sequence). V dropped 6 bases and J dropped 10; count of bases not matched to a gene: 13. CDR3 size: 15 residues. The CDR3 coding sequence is TGTGCCAGCAACACGGGGGGGACAGGGGTAGGAGAGCAGTTCTTC. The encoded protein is CASNTGGTGVGEQFF.

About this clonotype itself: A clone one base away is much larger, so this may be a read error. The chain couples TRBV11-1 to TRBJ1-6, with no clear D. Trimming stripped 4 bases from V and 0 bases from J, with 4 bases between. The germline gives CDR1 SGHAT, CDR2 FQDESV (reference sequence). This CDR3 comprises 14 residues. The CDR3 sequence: CASSCGSYNSPLHF. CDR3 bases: TGTGCCAGCAGCTGCGGCTCCTATAATTCACCCCTCCACTTT.

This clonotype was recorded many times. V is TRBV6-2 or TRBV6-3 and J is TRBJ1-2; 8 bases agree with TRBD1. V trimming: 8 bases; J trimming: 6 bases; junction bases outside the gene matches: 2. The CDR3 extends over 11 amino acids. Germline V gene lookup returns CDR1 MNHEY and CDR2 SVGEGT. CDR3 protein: CASRQGNGYTF. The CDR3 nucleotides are TGTGCCAGCCGACAGGGGAATGGCTACACCTTC.

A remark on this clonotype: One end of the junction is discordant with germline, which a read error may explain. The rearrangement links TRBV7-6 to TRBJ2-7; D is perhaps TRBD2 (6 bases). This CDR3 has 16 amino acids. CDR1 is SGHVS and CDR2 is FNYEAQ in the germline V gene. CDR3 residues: CVSSPYGGVSSYEQYF. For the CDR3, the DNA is TGTGTCAGCAGCCCTTATGGCGGGGTGAGCTCCTACGAGCAGTACTTC.

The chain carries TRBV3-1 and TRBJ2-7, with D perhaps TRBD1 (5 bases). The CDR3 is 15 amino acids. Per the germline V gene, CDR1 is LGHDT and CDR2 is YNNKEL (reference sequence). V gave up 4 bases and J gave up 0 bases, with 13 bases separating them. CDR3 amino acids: CASSLTYRSSYEQYF. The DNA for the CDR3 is TGTGCCAGCAGCCTAACCTACAGGAGCTCCTACGAGCAGTACTTC.

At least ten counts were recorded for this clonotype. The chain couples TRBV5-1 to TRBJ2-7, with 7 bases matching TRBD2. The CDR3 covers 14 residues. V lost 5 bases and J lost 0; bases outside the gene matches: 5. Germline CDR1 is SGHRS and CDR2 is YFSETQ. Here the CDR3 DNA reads TGCGCCAGCAGACTAGCGTCGAGCTCCTACGAGCAGTACTTC. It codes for CASRLASSSYEQYF.

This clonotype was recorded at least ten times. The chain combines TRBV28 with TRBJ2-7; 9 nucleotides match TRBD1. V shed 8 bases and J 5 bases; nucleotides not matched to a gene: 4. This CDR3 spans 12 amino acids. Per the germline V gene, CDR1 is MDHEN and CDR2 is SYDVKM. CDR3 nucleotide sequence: TGTGCCAGCGGGACAGGGATCCACGAGCAGTACTTC. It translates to CASGTGIHEQYF.

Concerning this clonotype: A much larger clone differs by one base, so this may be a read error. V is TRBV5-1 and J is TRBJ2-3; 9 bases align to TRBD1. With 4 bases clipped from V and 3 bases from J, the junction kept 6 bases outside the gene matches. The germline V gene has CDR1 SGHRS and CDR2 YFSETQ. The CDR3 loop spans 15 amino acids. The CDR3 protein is CASSTWTGETDTQYF. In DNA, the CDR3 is TGCGCCAGCAGCACCTGGACAGGGGAGACAGATACGCAGTATTTT.

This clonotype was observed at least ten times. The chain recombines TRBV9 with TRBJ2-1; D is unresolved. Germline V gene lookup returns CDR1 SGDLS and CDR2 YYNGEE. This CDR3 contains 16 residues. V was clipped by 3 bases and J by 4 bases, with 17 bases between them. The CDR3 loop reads CASSAGVSSKYNEQFF. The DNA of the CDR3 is TGTGCCAGCAGCGCCGGCGTGAGCAGCAAGTACAATGAGCAGTTCTTC.

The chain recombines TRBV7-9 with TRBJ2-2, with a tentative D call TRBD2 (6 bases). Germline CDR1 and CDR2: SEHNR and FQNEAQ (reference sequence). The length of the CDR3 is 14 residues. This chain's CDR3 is CASLGGYDTGELFF. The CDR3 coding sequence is TGTGCTTCTCTGGGGGGTTACGACACCGGGGAGCTGTTTTTT.

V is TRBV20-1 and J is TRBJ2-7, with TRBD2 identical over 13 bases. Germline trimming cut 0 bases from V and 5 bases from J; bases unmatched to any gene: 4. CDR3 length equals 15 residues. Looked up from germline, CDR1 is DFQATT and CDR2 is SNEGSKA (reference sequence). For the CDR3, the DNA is TGCAGTGCTAGAGATCGGACTAGCGGGAGTCACGAGCAGTACTTC. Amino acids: CSARDRTSGSHEQYF.

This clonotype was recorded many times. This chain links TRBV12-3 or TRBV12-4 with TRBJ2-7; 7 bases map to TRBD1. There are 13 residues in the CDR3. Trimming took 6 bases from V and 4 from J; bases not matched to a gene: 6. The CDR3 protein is CASRTQGLYEQYF. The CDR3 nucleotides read TGTGCCAGCAGAACACAGGGGTTATACGAGCAGTACTTC.

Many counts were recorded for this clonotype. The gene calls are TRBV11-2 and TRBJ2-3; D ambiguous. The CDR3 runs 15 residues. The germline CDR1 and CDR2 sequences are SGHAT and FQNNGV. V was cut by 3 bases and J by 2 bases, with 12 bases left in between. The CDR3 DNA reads TGTGCCAGCAGCTTTCGATCTGAACACACAGATACGCAGTATTTT. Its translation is CASSFRSEHTDTQYF.